The rows below give T cell receptor beta chains drawn from one sample of a study of T cells in Graves' hyperthyroidism and ophthalmopathy. TCRdb called the multiplex PCR reads again in MiXCR, with one record for every CDR3 protein. The sample lists 95,000 to 110,000 distinct CDR3 sequences, approximately 15% seen once, with less than 50% in the top ten. The sequenced sample was blood. The source of these receptors is a woman between 45 and 60 years old with Graves' hyperthyroidism. CDR3s include the opening cysteine and the closing phenylalanine or tryptophan. The D gene is left open where the match is weak. Rows may omit the clone size; those that give it use once, few, many or a size class.

>-|TRBV5-8|TRBJ2-1|15|many
CASSDDSSSYNEQFF
TGTGCCAGCAGCGACGACAGTAGCTCCTACAATGAGCAGTTCTTC
>TRBD2|TRBV28|TRBJ2-3|14|-
CASRLAGDTDTQYF
TGTGCCAGCAGACTAGCGGGAGACACAGATACGCAGTATTTT
>-|TRBV20-1|TRBJ1-2|13|many
CSARPQGHYGYTF
TGCAGTGCTAGGCCACAGGGTCACTATGGCTACACCTTC
>-|TRBV11-2|TRBJ1-1|13|once
CASSFHKNTEAFF
TGTGCCAGCAGCTTCCACAAGAACACTGAAGCTTTCTTT
>-|TRBV20-1|TRBJ2-1|11|many
CSAIDSTQQFF
TGCAGTGCTATCGACTCGACGCAGCAGTTCTTC
>-|TRBV11-2|TRBJ2-7|13|-
CASSSGLGDITYF
TGTGCCAGCAGCTCGGGACTCGGGGACATAACGTACTTC
>TRBD1|TRBV6-1|TRBJ1-3|17|many
CASRQGTGVTSGNTIYF
TGTGCCAGCAGACAAGGGACAGGGGTCACCTCTGGAAACACCATATATTTT
>TRBD1|TRBV15|TRBJ1-1|13|many
CATAGQINTEAFF
TGTGCCACCGCGGGACAGATTAACACTGAAGCTTTCTTT
>-|TRBV11-2|TRBJ2-5|15|many
CASSLDSGFRETQYF
TGTGCCAGCAGCTTAGATAGCGGATTCCGGGAGACCCAGTACTTC
>TRBD2|TRBV20-1|TRBJ2-1|14|many
CSARVASGYNEQFF
TGCAGTGCTAGAGTGGCTAGCGGGTACAATGAGCAGTTCTTC
>-|TRBV6-5|TRBJ1-2|15|-
CASSYMIQGNYGYTF
TGTGCCAGCAGTTATATGATTCAGGGGAACTATGGCTACACCTTC
>-|TRBV7-8|TRBJ1-2|13|many
CASSLASGTGYTF
TGTGCCAGCAGCTTAGCTTCGGGGACGGGCTACACCTTC
>-|TRBV28|TRBJ1-1|14|-
CASSPGALNTEAFF
TGTGCCAGCAGCCCAGGGGCACTGAACACTGAAGCTTTCTTT
>TRBD2|TRBV12-3/TRBV12-4|TRBJ2-7|16|-
CASSFGGRARSYEQYF
TGTGCCAGCAGTTTTGGCGGGAGGGCCCGGTCCTACGAGCAGTACTTC
>-|TRBV13|TRBJ2-5|13|-
CASSDRTEETQYF
TGTGCCAGCAGCGATCGGACAGAAGAGACCCAGTACTTC
>-|TRBV5-5|TRBJ1-1|13|many
CASSLWMNTEAFF
TGTGCCAGCAGCTTATGGATGAACACTGAAGCTTTCTTT
>-|TRBV5-1|TRBJ2-1|13|many
CASSPDSNNEQFF
TGCGCCAGCAGCCCGGACAGCAACAATGAGCAGTTCTTC
>TRBD1|TRBV6-2/TRBV6-3|TRBJ1-2|14|many
CASSYLWTGDGYTF
TGTGCCAGCAGTTACTTGTGGACAGGGGATGGCTACACCTTC
>TRBD1|TRBV2|TRBJ1-5|16|many
CASSGSGTGLLKPQHF
TGTGCCAGCAGTGGCTCCGGGACAGGGCTTTTGAAGCCCCAGCATTTT
>TRBD2|TRBV20-1|TRBJ2-5|14|many
CSLPGVLAEETQYF
TGCAGCCTACCAGGGGTACTAGCGGAGGAGACCCAGTACTTC
>-|TRBV13|TRBJ2-7|14|many
CASSSRLLLGEQYF
TGTGCCAGCAGTTCAAGACTCCTACTGGGGGAGCAGTACTTC
>TRBD2|TRBV28|TRBJ2-1|15|many
CASSQTSAYYNEQFF
TGTGCCAGCAGTCAGACTAGCGCCTACTACAATGAGCAGTTCTTC
>-|TRBV11-2|TRBJ2-3|11|many
CASGFTDTQYF
TGTGCCAGCGGCTTCACAGATACGCAGTATTTT
>-|TRBV7-9|TRBJ2-1|14|many
CASSPERAYNEQFF
TGTGCCAGCAGCCCGGAGCGGGCCTACAATGAGCAGTTCTTC
>-|TRBV6-1|TRBJ1-5|11|many
CASSDNQPQHF
TGTGCCAGCAGTGACAATCAGCCCCAGCATTTT
>TRBD2|TRBV5-6|TRBJ2-3|16|-
CASSESGTRKADTQYF
TGTGCCAGCAGCGAATCCGGGACTAGAAAAGCAGATACGCAGTATTTT
>TRBD2|TRBV9|TRBJ2-5|15|many
CASSDTGTIQETQYF
TGTGCCAGCAGCGACACCGGGACTATTCAAGAGACCCAGTACTTC
>-|TRBV29-1|TRBJ1-4|11|few
CSVQINEKLFF
TGCAGCGTTCAGATTAATGAAAAACTGTTTTTT
>-|TRBV18|TRBJ2-7|14|-
CASSPPGKSREQYF
TGTGCCAGCTCACCACCGGGGAAATCTAGGGAGCAGTACTTC
>-|TRBV13|TRBJ2-2|16|-
CASSSRVFSDTGELFF
TGTGCCAGCAGCTCCCGAGTTTTTTCGGACACCGGGGAGCTGTTTTTT
>-|TRBV12-3/TRBV12-4|TRBJ2-5|12|few
CASSLGAETQYF
TGTGCCAGCAGTTTAGGAGCAGAGACCCAGTACTTC
>-|TRBV29-1|TRBJ2-1|11|many
CSSGDYNEQFF
TGCAGCTCGGGGGATTACAATGAGCAGTTCTTC
>-|TRBV30|TRBJ1-4|13|many
CAWRGTGVEKLFF
TGTGCCTGGAGGGGGACGGGCGTTGAAAAACTGTTTTTT
>TRBD2|TRBV2|TRBJ2-4|17|-
CASRAGLAALRKNIQYF
TGTGCCAGCAGAGCGGGACTAGCGGCCCTGAGAAAAAACATTCAGTACTTC
>-|TRBV12-3/TRBV12-4|TRBJ2-5|16|many
CASSTTDPTDQETQYF
TGTGCCAGCAGTACTACCGACCCCACGGACCAAGAGACCCAGTACTTC
>TRBD2|TRBV7-2|TRBJ2-1|15|many
CASSLNQLAGVEQFF
TGTGCCAGCAGCTTAAACCAACTAGCGGGAGTTGAGCAGTTCTTC
>TRBD2|TRBV7-6|TRBJ2-1|16|medium-sized
CASSFNPAGRYNEQFF
TGTGCCAGCAGCTTCAACCCAGCGGGACGGTACAATGAGCAGTTCTTC
>TRBD2|TRBV7-7|TRBJ2-3|14|many
CASSSGRERDTQYF
TGTGCTAGCAGCTCTGGGAGGGAGAGAGATACGCAGTATTTT
>-|TRBV5-4|TRBJ1-1|13|many
CASSLEEHTEAFF
TGTGCCAGCAGCTTGGAGGAGCACACTGAAGCTTTCTTT
>TRBD2|TRBV19|TRBJ2-1|16|many
CASSIILAGSGNEQFF
TGTGCCAGTAGTATAATACTAGCGGGGTCTGGGAATGAGCAGTTCTTC
>-|TRBV7-6|TRBJ2-1|14|many
CASSPEISYNEQFF
TGTGCCAGCAGTCCAGAAATCTCCTACAATGAGCAGTTCTTC
>-|TRBV11-2|TRBJ2-3|13|few
CASTQGSQDTQYF
TGTGCCAGCACGCAGGGGAGCCAAGATACGCAGTATTTT
>-|TRBV11-2|TRBJ1-1|14|many
CASRSTGRMTEAFF
TGTGCCAGCCGTTCTACAGGGCGGATGACTGAAGCTTTCTTT
>-|TRBV20-1|TRBJ1-6|12|many
CSASEDNSPLHF
TGCAGTGCTAGTGAAGATAATTCACCCCTCCACTTT
>-|TRBV20-1|TRBJ2-3|15|-
CSADKGEEVTDTQYF
TGCAGTGCTGACAAGGGGGAGGAGGTCACAGATACGCAGTATTTT
>TRBD1|TRBV6-1|TRBJ2-1|15|-
CASRRTGTGYNEQFF
TGTGCCAGCAGACGAACCGGGACAGGGTACAATGAGCAGTTCTTC
>-|TRBV29-1|TRBJ1-1|16|many
CSVEGVPYRHNTEAFF
TGCAGCGTTGAAGGGGTCCCCTACCGGCACAACACTGAAGCTTTCTTT
>TRBD1|TRBV29-1|TRBJ2-7|17|-
CSVETGQGRPSSYGQYF
TGCAGCGTTGAAACTGGACAGGGGCGACCGAGCTCCTACGGGCAGTACTTC
>-|TRBV20-1|TRBJ2-1|14|many
CSATIPRGNNEQFF
TGCAGTGCTACTATACCAAGGGGAAACAATGAGCAGTTCTTC
>-|TRBV27|TRBJ2-7|14|many
CASSLGLWSYEQYF
TGTGCCAGCAGTCTGGGACTCTGGTCCTACGAGCAGTACTTC
>TRBD1|TRBV18|TRBJ2-5|14|many
CASSPWTGTETQYF
TGTGCCAGCTCACCTTGGACAGGGACAGAGACCCAGTACTTC
>-|TRBV20-1|TRBJ2-3|15|many
CSARAPGLSTDTQYF
TGCAGTGCTAGAGCGCCGGGACTGAGCACAGATACGCAGTATTTT